This T cell receptor (beta chain) was identified in a study of shared clonotypes between healthy human individuals. This clone came up a few times. The CDR3 has 17 residues. Germline V gene lookup returns CDR1 SGHKS and CDR2 YYEKEE (reference sequence). V dropped 1 base and J dropped 0; count of bases not matched to a gene: 6. Bulk PBMC genomic DNA spanned ten immunoSEQ deep plates. Sequencing used immunoSEQ multiplex PCR; TCRdb keeps in-frame clones, though not all of them. The sample lists approximately 500,000 clones, roughly 85% occurring once. V is TRBV5-5 and J is TRBJ1-5, with 8 bases lining up with TRBD1. The sequence came from a woman between 40 and 55 years old in good health. Some clones in this sample may be carry-over from other donors' samples. Sequenced: PBMCs. The CDR3 protein is CASSLRQGTLSNQPQHF. CDR3 nucleotide sequence: TGTGCCAGCAGCTTGAGACAGGGGACCCTTAGCAATCAGCCCCAGCATTTT. The entire variable domain, with the rest obtained from reference TRBV5-5 and TRBJ1-5, is as follows: DAGVTQSPTHLIKTRGQQVTLRCSPISGHKSVSWYQQVLGQGPQFIFQYYEKEERGRGNFPDRFSARQFPNYSSELNVNALLLGDSALYLCASSLRQGTLSNQPQHFGDGTRLSIL.